These 5 T cell receptor beta chains came from one sample sequenced in a study of OX40 agonist ivuxolimab in advanced cancers. Generated by immunoSEQ multiplex PCR, the TCRdb table keeps only in-frame clones and is missing some. The table has 65,000 to 85,000 clones, about 92% seen once; the top ten hold roughly 13%. This specimen was CD4+ or CD8+ T cells sorted from blood, taken in a trial of the OX40 agonist ivuxolimab. All receptors come from an adult with an advanced solid tumor such as melanoma, head and neck, liver or kidney cancer.

This chain joins TRBV16 and TRBJ1-5; D is unclear. From germline, CDR1 is KGHSY and CDR2 FQNENV. The V and J ends lost 1 base and 0 bases respectively, with 7 bases between them. This CDR3 spans 15 amino acids. The CDR3 DNA reads as TGTGCCAGCAGCCAATGGGAAACTAGCAATCAGCCCCAGCATTTT. Protein: CASSQWETSNQPQHF.

A note on this clone: One end of the junction does not line up with germline, which may come from a read error. V usage is TRBV7-7 and J usage is TRBJ2-3; D gene uncertain. The CDR3 runs to 13 residues. CDR1 is SSHAT, CDR2 FNYEAQ, per germline (reference sequence). CDR3 DNA: TGTGCTAGCAGCCCCCCGTCCGCAGATACGCAGTATTTT. Translating gives CASSPPSADTQYF.

The chain is built from TRBV9 and TRBJ1-1; TRBD1 might be the D (6 bases). The germline V gene has CDR1 SGDLS and CDR2 YYNGEE. The CDR3 length is 15 residues. V was pared by 4 bases and J by 0 bases, with 13 bases between. The CDR3 loop reads CASSQQGSMNTEAFF. For the CDR3, the DNA is TGTGCCAGCAGCCAACAGGGTTCTATGAACACTGAAGCTTTCTTT.

The V gene is TRBV5-8, the J gene TRBJ2-5, with TRBD1 matching over 7 bases. This CDR3 has 15 residues. Germline V CDR1 and CDR2: SGHTS, YDEGEE. With 5 bases clipped from V and 1 base from J, the junction kept 8 bases outside the gene matches. The CDR3 loop is CASRGRDSLQETQYF. CDR3 bases: TGTGCCAGCAGGGGCCGGGACAGCCTCCAAGAGACCCAGTACTTC.

This chain connects TRBV25-1 to TRBJ1-2, with unresolved D. CDR1 MGHDK and CDR2 SYGVNS come from the germline V gene. V dropped 3 bases and J dropped 4 bases, with 3 bases sitting between them. This CDR3 has 11 residues. The CDR3 loop is CASSDTYGYTF. CDR3 DNA sequence: TGTGCCAGCAGTGACACCTATGGCTACACCTTC.